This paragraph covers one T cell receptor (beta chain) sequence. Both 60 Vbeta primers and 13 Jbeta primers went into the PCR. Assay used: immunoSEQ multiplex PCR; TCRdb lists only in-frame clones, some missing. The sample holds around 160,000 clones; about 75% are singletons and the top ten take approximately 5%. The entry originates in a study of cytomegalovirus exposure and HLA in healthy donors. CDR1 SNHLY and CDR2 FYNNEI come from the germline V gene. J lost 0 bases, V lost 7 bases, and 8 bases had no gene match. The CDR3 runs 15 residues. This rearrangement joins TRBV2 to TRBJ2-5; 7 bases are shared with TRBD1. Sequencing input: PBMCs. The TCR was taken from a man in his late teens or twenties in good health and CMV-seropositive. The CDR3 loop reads CASTEEDRYQETQYF. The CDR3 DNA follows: TGTGCCAGCACTGAGGAGGACAGGTACCAAGAGACCCAGTACTTC.